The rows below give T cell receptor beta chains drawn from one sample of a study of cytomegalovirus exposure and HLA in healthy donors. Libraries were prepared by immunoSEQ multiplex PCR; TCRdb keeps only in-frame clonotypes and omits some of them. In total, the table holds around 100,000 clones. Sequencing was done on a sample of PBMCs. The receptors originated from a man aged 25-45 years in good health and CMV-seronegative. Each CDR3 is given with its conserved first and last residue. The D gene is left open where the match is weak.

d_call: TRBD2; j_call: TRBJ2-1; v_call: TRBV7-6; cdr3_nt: TGTGCCAGCAGCCAGGGGACTAGCGGGGCCCCGGGAAGGTACAATGAGCAGTTCTTC; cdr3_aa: CASSQGTSGAPGRYNEQFF
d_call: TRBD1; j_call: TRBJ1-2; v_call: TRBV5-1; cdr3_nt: TGCGCCAGCAGCTCTGGGCCTCCGGGACAGGGGGTCCATGGCTACACCTTC; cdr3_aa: CASSSGPPGQGVHGYTF
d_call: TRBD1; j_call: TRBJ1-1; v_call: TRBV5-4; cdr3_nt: TGTGCCAGCAGCACCCGGGACAGGGGATTAAGGAACACTGAAGCTTTTTTT; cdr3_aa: CASSTRDRGLRNTEAFF
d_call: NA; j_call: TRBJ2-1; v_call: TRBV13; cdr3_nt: TGTGCCAGCAGCAATTTTAACTCTGACAATGAGCAGTTCTTC; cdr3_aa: CASSNFNSDNEQFF
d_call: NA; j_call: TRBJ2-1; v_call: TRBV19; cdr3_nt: TGTGCCAGTAGCGGGAGCTCCTACAATGAGCAGTTCTTC; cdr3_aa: CASSGSSYNEQFF
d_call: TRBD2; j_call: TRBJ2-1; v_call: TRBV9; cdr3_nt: TGTGCCAGCAGCACTCGGACTAGCGGGGGCAATGAGCAGTTCTTC; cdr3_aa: CASSTRTSGGNEQFF
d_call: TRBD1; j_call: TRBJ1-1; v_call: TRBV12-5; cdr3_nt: TGTGCTAGTGGTTTGGTCAACAGGGGAAGTGAAGCTTTCTTT; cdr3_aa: CASGLVNRGSEAFF
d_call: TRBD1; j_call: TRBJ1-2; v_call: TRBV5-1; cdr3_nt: TGCGCCAGCAGCTTCCCAGGGGGACCTTGGTATGGCTACACCTTC; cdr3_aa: CASSFPGGPWYGYTF
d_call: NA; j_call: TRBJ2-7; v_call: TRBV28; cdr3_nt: TGTGCCAGCAGCCGTGGACTGGGAGGTCGACAGTACTTC; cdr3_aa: CASSRGLGGRQYF
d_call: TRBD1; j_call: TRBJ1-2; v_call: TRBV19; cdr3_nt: TGTGCCAGTAGTACGACAGGGGACTATGGCTACACCTTC; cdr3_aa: CASSTTGDYGYTF
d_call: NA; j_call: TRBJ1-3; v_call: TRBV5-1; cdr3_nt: TGCGCCAGCAGCCCGACTCCTTCCGGGACTGTTATGAACACCATATATTTT; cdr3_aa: CASSPTPSGTVMNTIYF
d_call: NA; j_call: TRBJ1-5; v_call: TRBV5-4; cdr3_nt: TGTGCCAGCAGCTCGGAGGATAGCAATCAGCCCCAGCATTTT; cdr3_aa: CASSSEDSNQPQHF
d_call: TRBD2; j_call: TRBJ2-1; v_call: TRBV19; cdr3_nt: TGTGCCAGTAAAAGTAGCGGGGGGGCCTCCTACAATGAGCAGTTCTTC; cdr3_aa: CASKSSGGASYNEQFF
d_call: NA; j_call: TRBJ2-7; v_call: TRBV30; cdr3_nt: TGTGCCTGGAGTGTACGGGAAGCGCCGTCCTACGAGCAGTACTTC; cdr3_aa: CAWSVREAPSYEQYF
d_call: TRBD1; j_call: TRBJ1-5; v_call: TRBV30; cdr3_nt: TGTGCCTGGACGACAGGGTCTAGCAATCAGCCCCAGCATTTT; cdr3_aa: CAWTTGSSNQPQHF
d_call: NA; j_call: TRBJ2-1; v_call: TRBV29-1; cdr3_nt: TGCAGCGCTGAGGAGGGGACAGTCTACAATGAGCAGTTCTTC; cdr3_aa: CSAEEGTVYNEQFF
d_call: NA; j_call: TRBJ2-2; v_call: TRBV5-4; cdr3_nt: TGTGCCAGCAGCTTTTTGGGAGGCGATGGAACCGGGGAGCTGTTTTTT; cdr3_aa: CASSFLGGDGTGELFF
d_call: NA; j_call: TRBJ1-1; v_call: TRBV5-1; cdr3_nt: TGCGCCTCCGGCCTAGCCATGAACACTGAAGCTTTCTTT; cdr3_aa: CASGLAMNTEAFF
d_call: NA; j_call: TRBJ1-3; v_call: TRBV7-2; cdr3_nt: TGTGCCAGCAGCCCGGCGGGTTTACCTGGAAACACCATATATTTT; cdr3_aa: CASSPAGLPGNTIYF
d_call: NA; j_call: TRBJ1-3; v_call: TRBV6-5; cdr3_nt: TGTGCCAGCAGTTTCATGTTGGGAAACACCATATATTTT; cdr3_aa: CASSFMLGNTIYF
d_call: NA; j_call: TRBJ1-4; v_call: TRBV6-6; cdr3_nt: TGTGCCAGCAGCCCTCGTGAAAAACTGTTTTTT; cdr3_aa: CASSPREKLFF
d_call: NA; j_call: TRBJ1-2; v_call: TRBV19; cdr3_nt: TGTGCCACACTGGGGGGGGCGATTGGCTATGGCTACACCTTC; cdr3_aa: CATLGGAIGYGYTF